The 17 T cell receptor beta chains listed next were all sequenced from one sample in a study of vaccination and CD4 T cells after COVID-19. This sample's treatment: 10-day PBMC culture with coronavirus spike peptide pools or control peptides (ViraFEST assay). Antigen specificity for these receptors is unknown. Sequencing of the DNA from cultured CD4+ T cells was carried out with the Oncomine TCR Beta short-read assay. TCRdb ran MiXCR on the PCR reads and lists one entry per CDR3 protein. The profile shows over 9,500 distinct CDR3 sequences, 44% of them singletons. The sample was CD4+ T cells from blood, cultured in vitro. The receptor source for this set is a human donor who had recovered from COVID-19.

CDR3 region: CASSEIPGTLQQPQHF. The CDR3 DNA reads as TGTGCCAGCAGTGAAATCCCCGGAACACTACAACAGCCCCAGCATTTT. The gene calls are TRBV6-1 and TRBJ1-5; no clear D gene. This CDR3 region has 16 residues. Trimming took off 2 bases at V and 7 bases at J, with 18 bases between the two ends. In germline, CDR1 is MNHNS, CDR2 SASEGT.

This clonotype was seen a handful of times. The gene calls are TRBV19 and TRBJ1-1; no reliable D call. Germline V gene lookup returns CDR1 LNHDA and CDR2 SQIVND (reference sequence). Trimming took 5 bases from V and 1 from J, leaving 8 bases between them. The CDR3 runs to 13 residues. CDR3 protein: CASSPGWNTEAFF. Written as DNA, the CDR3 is TGTGCCAGTAGTCCCGGATGGAACACTGAAGCTTTCTTT.

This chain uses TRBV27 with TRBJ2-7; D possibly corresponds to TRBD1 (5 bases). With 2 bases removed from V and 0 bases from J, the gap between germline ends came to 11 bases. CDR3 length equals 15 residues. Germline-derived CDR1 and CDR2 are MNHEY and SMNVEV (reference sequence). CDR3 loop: CASSLRGSLSYEQYF. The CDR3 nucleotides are TGTGCCAGCAGTTTAAGGGGTTCCCTCTCCTACGAGCAGTACTTC.

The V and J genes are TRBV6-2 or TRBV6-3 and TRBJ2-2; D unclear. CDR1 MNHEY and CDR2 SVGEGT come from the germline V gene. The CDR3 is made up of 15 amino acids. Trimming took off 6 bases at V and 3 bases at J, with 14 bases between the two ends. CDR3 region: CASRPDTLYTGELFF. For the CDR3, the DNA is TGTGCCAGCAGGCCCGACACCCTCTACACCGGGGAGCTGTTTTTT.

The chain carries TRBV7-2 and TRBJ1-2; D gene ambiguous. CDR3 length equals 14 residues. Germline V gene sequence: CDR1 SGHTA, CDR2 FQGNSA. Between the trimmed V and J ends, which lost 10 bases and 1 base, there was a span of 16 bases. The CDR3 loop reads CATSLPGFNYGYTF. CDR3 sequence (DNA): TGTGCCACCTCGCTCCCCGGGTTTAACTATGGCTACACCTTC.

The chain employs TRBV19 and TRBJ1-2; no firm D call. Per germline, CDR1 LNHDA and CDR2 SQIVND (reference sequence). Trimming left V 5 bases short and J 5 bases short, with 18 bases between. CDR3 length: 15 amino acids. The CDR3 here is CASSGSSKSYYGYTF. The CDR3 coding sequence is TGTGCCAGTAGTGGCAGCTCAAAATCTTATTATGGCTACACCTTC. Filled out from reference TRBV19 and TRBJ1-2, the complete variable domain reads DGGITQSPKYLFRKEGQNVTLSCEQNLNHDAMYWYRQDPGQGLRLIYYSQIVNDFQKGDIAEGYSVSREKKESFPLTVTSAQKNPTAFYLCASSGSSKSYYGYTFGSGTRLTVV.

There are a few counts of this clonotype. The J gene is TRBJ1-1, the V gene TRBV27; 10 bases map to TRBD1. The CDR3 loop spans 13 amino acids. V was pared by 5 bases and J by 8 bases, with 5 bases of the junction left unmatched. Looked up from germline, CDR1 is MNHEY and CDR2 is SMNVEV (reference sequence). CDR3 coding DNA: TGTGCCAGCAGTCTGGGACAGGGGAGGGAAGCTTTCTTT. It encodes CASSLGQGREAFF.

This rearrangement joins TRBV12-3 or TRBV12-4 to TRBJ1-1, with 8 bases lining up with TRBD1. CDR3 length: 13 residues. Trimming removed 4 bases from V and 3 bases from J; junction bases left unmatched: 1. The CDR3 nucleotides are TGTGCCAGCAGTTCGGACAGGGACACTGAAGCTTTCTTT. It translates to CASSSDRDTEAFF.

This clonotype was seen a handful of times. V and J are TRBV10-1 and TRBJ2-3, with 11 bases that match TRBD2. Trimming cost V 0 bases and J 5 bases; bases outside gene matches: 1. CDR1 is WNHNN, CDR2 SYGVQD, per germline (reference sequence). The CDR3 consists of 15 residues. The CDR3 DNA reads TGCGCCAGCAGTGAGTCGGGACTAGCGGAAGATACGCAGTATTTT. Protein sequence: CASSESGLAEDTQYF.

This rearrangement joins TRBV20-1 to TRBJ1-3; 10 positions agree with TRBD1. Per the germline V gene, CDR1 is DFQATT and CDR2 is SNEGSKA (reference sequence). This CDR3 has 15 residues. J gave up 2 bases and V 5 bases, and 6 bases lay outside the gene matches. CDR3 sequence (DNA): TGCAGTGCTTCAGGGGACAGGGGAACTGGAAACACCATATATTTT. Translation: CSASGDRGTGNTIYF.

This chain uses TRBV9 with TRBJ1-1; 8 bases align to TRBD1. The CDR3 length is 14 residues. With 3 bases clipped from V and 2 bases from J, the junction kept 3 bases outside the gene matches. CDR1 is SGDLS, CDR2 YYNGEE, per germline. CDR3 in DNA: TGTGCCAGCAGCGGTACAGGGGGTAACACTGAAGCTTTCTTT. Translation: CASSGTGGNTEAFF.

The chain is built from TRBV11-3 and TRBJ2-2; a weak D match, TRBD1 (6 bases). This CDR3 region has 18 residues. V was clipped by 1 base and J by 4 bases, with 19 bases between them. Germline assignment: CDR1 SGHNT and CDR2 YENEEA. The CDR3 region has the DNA TGTGCCAGCAGCTTAGGGGGGTGGGGGCAGGACCCCACCGGGGAGCTGTTTTTT. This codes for CASSLGGWGQDPTGELFF. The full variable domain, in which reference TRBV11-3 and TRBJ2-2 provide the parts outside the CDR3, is EAGVVQSPRYKIIEKKQPVAFWCNPISGHNTLYWYLQNLGQGPELLIRYENEEAVDDSQLPKDRFSAERLKGVDSTLKIQPAELGDSAVYLCASSLGGWGQDPTGELFFGEGSRLTVL.

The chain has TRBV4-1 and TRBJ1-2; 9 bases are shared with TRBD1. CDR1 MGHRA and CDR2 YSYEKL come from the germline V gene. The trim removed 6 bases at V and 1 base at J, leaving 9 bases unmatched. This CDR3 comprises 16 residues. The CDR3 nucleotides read TGCGCCAGCAGGCCGGCGACAGGGGGTGGTAACTATGGCTACACCTTC. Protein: CASRPATGGGNYGYTF.

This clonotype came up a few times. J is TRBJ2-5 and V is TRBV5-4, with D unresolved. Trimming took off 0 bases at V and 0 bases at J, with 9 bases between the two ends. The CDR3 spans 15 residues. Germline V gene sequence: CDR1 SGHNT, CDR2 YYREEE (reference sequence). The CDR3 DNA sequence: TGTGCCAGCAGCTTGGTCACTGGCTACCAAGAGACCCAGTACTTC. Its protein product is CASSLVTGYQETQYF.

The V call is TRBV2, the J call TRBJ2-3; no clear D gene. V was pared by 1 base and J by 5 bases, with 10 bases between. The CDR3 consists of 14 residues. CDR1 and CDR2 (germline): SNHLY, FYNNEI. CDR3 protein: CASSEVGMRDTQYF. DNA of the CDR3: TGTGCCAGCAGTGAAGTGGGGATGAGAGATACGCAGTATTTT.

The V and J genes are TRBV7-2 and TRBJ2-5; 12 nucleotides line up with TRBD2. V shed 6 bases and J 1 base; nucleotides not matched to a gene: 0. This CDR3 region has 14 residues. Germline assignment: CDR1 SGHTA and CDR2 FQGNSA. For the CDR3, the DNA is TGTGCCAGCAGGACTAGCGGGGGCCAAGAGACCCAGTACTTC. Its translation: CASRTSGGQETQYF. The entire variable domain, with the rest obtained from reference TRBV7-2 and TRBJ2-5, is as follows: GAGVSQSPSNKVTEKGKDVELRCDPISGHTALYWYRQSLGQGLEFLIYFQGNSAPDKSGLPSDRFSAERTGGSVSTLTIQRTQQEDSAVYLCASRTSGGQETQYFGPGTRLLVL.

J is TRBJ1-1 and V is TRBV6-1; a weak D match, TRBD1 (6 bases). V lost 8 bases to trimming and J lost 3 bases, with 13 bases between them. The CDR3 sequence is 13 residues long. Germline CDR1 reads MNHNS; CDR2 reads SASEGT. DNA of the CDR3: TGTGCCAGCGGGACAAAAGGCGACACTGAAGCTTTCTTT. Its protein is CASGTKGDTEAFF.